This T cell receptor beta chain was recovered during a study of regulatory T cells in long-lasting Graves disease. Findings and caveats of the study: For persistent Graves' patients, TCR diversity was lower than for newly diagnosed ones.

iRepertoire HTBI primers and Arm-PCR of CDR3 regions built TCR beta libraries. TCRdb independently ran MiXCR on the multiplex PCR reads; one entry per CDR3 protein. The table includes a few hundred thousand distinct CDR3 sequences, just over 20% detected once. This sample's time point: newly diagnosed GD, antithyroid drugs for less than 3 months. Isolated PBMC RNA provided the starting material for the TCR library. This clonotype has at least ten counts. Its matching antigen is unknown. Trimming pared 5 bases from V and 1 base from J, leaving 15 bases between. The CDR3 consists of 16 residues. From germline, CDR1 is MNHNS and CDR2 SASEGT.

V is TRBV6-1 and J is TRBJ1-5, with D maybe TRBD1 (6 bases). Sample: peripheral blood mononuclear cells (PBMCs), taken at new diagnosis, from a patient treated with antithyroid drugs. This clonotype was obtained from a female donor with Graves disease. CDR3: CASSRGDPKSNQPQHF. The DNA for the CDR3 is TGTGCCAGCAGTAGGGGGGACCCTAAGAGCAATCAGCCCCAGCATTTT.